These 27 T cell receptor beta chains were sequenced from one sample in a study of cytomegalovirus exposure and HLA in healthy donors. In the PCR, 60 Vbeta and 13 Jbeta primers were used. Sequencing used immunoSEQ multiplex PCR; TCRdb keeps in-frame clones, though not all of them. Altogether about 200,000 clones are present, approximately 88% being singletons, with the ten largest covering 0.71%. The sequenced sample consisted of PBMCs. The receptors come from a boy under 10 years old in good health and CMV-seronegative.

The chain links TRBV5-1 to TRBJ2-2; TRBD2 might be the D (6 bases). V dropped 5 bases and J dropped 7 bases, with 21 bases sitting between them. The CDR3 totals 16 residues. Per germline, CDR1 SGHRS and CDR2 YFSETQ. As DNA, the CDR3 is TGCGCCAGCAGTCCGCGGGACCCCAGGCAGAGCGGGGAGCTGTTTTTT. It yields the protein CASSPRDPRQSGELFF.

The chain couples TRBV5-4 to TRBJ2-1; D ambiguous. The CDR3 sequence is 17 residues long. Trimming removed 2 bases at V and 2 bases at J, with 17 bases between. The germline CDR1 and CDR2 sequences are SGHNT and YYREEE (reference sequence). The CDR3 spells CASSLPSGRATYNEQFF. The CDR3 region has the DNA TGTGCCAGCAGCTTACCTTCCGGTCGAGCTACCTACAATGAGCAGTTCTTC.

The V call is TRBV2, the J call TRBJ2-1, with 8 bases matching TRBD2. The CDR3 covers 16 residues. J gave up 9 bases and V 0 bases, and 10 bases lay outside the gene matches. From germline, CDR1 is SNHLY and CDR2 FYNNEI. The CDR3 loop reads CASSEASRGGLVEQFF. The CDR3 region has the DNA TGTGCCAGCAGTGAAGCCAGCCGGGGGGGGCTTGTTGAGCAGTTCTTC.

The rearrangement links TRBV29-1 to TRBJ1-1, with TRBD1 matching 11 bases. The CDR3 totals 14 residues. The germline V gene has CDR1 SQVTM and CDR2 ANQGSEA. V lost 7 bases and J lost 5; bases outside the gene matches: 9. This CDR3 is CSARQGQGATEAFF. For the CDR3, the DNA is TGCAGCGCCCGCCAAGGACAGGGGGCTACTGAAGCTTTCTTT.

This chain joins TRBV13 and TRBJ2-3; 8 nucleotides agree with TRBD2. The CDR3 consists of 15 residues. CDR1 and CDR2 (germline): PRHDT, FYEKMQ (reference sequence). V shed 1 base and J 3 bases; nucleotides not matched to a gene: 3. The DNA of the CDR3 is TGTGCCAGCAGCTTAGCGGGGGGGCCGACAGATACGCAGTATTTT. Protein: CASSLAGGPTDTQYF.

This chain joins TRBV21-1 and TRBJ2-2; the table calls TRBD1, which could not be checked here. TRBV21-1 is a known pseudogene. This CDR3 is 16 amino acids long. CDR3 sequence: CASSKGDRPGTGELFF. The CDR3 region has the DNA TGTGCCAGCAGCAAAGGCGACAGGCCGGGGACCGGGGAGCTGTTTTTT.

V and J are TRBV2 and TRBJ2-3; 10 positions agree with TRBD1. V lost 3 bases to trimming and J lost 2 bases; unmatched junction nucleotides: 5. The CDR3 covers 16 residues. Germline V gene lookup returns CDR1 SNHLY and CDR2 FYNNEI. CDR3: CASSEGQGWNTDTQYF. In nucleotides, the CDR3 is TGTGCCAGCAGTGAGGGACAGGGGTGGAACACAGATACGCAGTATTTT.

This chain connects TRBV6-5 to TRBJ2-5; weak D call: TRBD2 (6 bases). The tail of the sequence fits TRBJ2-7 better, so the J call may be wrong. CDR3 length: 14 amino acids. The germline V gene has CDR1 MNHEY and CDR2 SVGAGI. This CDR3 reads CASSPSGVYYEQYF. DNA for the CDR3: TGTGCCAGCAGTCCTTCGGGGGTTTACTACGAGCAGTACTTC.

The chain joins TRBV5-1 to TRBJ1-1; 7 nucleotides agree with TRBD1. Germline assignment: CDR1 SGHRS and CDR2 YFSETQ. Trimming at V came to 0 bases and at J to 1 base, leaving 6 bases not matched to a gene. CDR3 length: 16 amino acids. The CDR3 DNA reads as TGCGCCAGCAGCTTGGGGGCAGGGGGAGGGAACACTGAAGCTTTCTTT. Translating gives CASSLGAGGGNTEAFF.

The V call is TRBV19, the J call TRBJ1-1, with D perhaps matching TRBD1 (5 bases). From germline, CDR1 is LNHDA and CDR2 SQIVND (reference sequence). With 0 bases removed from V and 0 bases from J, the gap between germline ends came to 5 bases. The CDR3 length is 14 residues. The CDR3 DNA reads as TGTGCCAGTAGTATAGACAGGGTGAACACTGAAGCTTTCTTT. Translated, it gives CASSIDRVNTEAFF.

The rearrangement uses TRBV9 and TRBJ2-2, with 12 bases identical to TRBD2. From germline, CDR1 is SGDLS and CDR2 YYNGEE. The CDR3 consists of 16 residues. Trimming at V came to 3 bases and at J to 2 bases, leaving 2 bases not matched to a gene. CDR3 amino acids: CASSGGLAGNTGELFF. The CDR3 region has the DNA TGTGCCAGCAGCGGCGGACTAGCGGGAAACACCGGGGAGCTGTTTTTT.

V is TRBV7-9 and J is TRBJ1-2; no definite D call. The V gene's germline CDR1 is SEHNR and CDR2 FQNEAQ (reference sequence). The V end was cut by 3 bases, the J end by 4 bases, with 12 bases between. This CDR3 is 14 amino acids long. As DNA, the CDR3 is TGTGCCAGCAGCTTGGGCCCGGTTATCTATGGCTACACCTTC. It translates to CASSLGPVIYGYTF.

The DNA of the CDR3 is TGTGCCAGCAGCTTAGCGATCAGCACCGGGGAGCTGTTTTTT. Protein sequence: CASSLAISTGELFF. The chain carries TRBV7-2 and TRBJ2-2; D is undetermined. In germline, CDR1 is SGHTA, CDR2 FQGNSA. The CDR3 is 14 amino acids. Trimming removed 0 bases at V and 4 bases at J, with 6 bases between.

This clone was found once. J is TRBJ2-7 and V is TRBV5-6; TRBD2 matches at 11 bases. The CDR3 runs 18 residues. Unmatched junction bases numbered 17, after V lost 3 bases and J lost 6 bases. Germline V gene lookup returns CDR1 SGHDT and CDR2 YYEEEE. DNA of the CDR3: TGTGCCAGCAGCTACCCGGGGGGACTACTAGCGGGAGAGGCCGAGCAGTACTTC. It is translated as CASSYPGGLLAGEAEQYF.

This chain links TRBV5-5 with TRBJ2-3; TRBD2 might be the D (6 bases). With 3 bases removed from V and 5 bases from J, the gap between germline ends came to 10 bases. The length of the CDR3 is 13 residues. Germline CDR1 reads SGHKS; CDR2 reads YYEKEE (reference sequence). For the CDR3, the DNA is TGTGCCAGCAGCTCCCAGGGAGGAGATACGCAGTATTTT. Translation gives CASSSQGGDTQYF.

The genes are TRBV5-8 and TRBJ1-6; TRBD1 might be the D (6 bases). The V end lost 2 bases, the J end lost 14 bases, and 14 bases lay between the germline ends. The germline CDR1 and CDR2 sequences are SGHTS and YDEGEE. CDR3 length equals 13 residues. CDR3 sequence reads: CASSLQGLRALHF. The CDR3 DNA follows: TGTGCCAGCAGCTTACAGGGCCTGAGGGCCCTCCACTTT.

V and J are TRBV9 and TRBJ1-2; unclear D gene. Trimming stripped 0 bases from V and 7 bases from J, with 13 bases between. The CDR3 totals 14 residues. Looked up from germline, CDR1 is SGDLS and CDR2 is YYNGEE. CDR3 sequence reads: CASSVDAGSGGYTF. The CDR3 nucleotides are TGTGCCAGCAGCGTAGATGCTGGTTCGGGTGGCTACACCTTC.

The chain uses TRBV5-4 and TRBJ1-3; weak D call: TRBD1 (6 bases). This CDR3 is built from 13 residues. Germline V gives CDR1 SGHNT, CDR2 YYREEE (reference sequence). Trimming took 9 bases from V and 0 from J, leaving 10 bases between them. The CDR3 sequence is CAIGTPSGNTIYF. The CDR3 DNA sequence: TGTGCCATCGGGACACCCTCTGGAAACACCATATATTTT. Supplemented by reference TRBV5-4 and TRBJ1-3, the full variable domain reads ETGVTQSPTHLIKTRGQQVTLRCSSQSGHNTVSWYQQALGQGPQFIFQYYREEENGRGNFPPRFSGLQFPNYSSELNVNALELDDSALYLCAIGTPSGNTIYFGEGSWLTVV.

The chain joins TRBV5-1 to TRBJ1-3, with TRBD1 matching 7 bases. Looked up from germline, CDR1 is SGHRS and CDR2 is YFSETQ. J was trimmed by 0 bases and V by 4 bases; bases with no gene match: 10. The CDR3 extends over 17 amino acids. The CDR3 spells CASSLHTGANSGNTIYF. CDR3 DNA: TGCGCCAGCAGCCTTCACACAGGGGCGAACTCTGGAAACACCATATATTTT.

The chain combines TRBV30 with TRBJ2-5; tentative D call: TRBD1 (6 bases). The better agreement between TRBJ2-7 and the DNA end casts doubt on the J call. The CDR3 length is 13 residues. The germline CDR1 and CDR2 sequences are GTSNPN and SVGIG (reference sequence). CDR3 coding DNA: TGTGCCTGGAGTAAGGGGGAGACCTACGAGCAGTACTTC. Translation: CAWSKGETYEQYF.

This chain joins TRBV19 and TRBJ2-7; D unresolved. Between the trimmed V and J ends, which lost 5 bases and 0 bases, there was a span of 23 bases. The CDR3 consists of 18 residues. The V gene's germline CDR1 is LNHDA and CDR2 SQIVND (reference sequence). In DNA, the CDR3 is TGTGCCAGTAGTCCACCTAGAAATCCGTACCTCAGCTCCTACGAGCAGTACTTC. Its protein product is CASSPPRNPYLSSYEQYF.

This rearrangement joins TRBV5-6 to TRBJ2-2; 7 bases align to TRBD1. Trimming took 0 bases from V and 5 from J; bases not matched to a gene: 1. The germline CDR1 and CDR2 sequences are SGHDT and YYEEEE. The CDR3 sequence is 14 residues long. CDR3 sequence: CASSLARGTGELFF. The CDR3 DNA follows: TGTGCCAGCAGCTTGGCCAGGGGGACCGGGGAGCTGTTTTTT.

The CDR3 reads CASSWDRVGYEQYF. The DNA for the CDR3 is TGCGCCAGCAGCTGGGACAGGGTGGGATACGAGCAGTACTTC. The V gene is TRBV5-1, the J gene TRBJ2-5; TRBD1 matches 9 bases. TRBJ2-7 matches the DNA end more closely, so the J call is doubtful. The CDR3 consists of 14 residues. Germline CDR1 reads SGHRS; CDR2 reads YFSETQ.

CDR3 sequence reads: CASSLGTGRGEQYF. For the CDR3, the DNA is TGTGCCAGCAGTTTAGGGACAGGGCGAGGCGAGCAGTACTTC. The gene calls are TRBV6-5 and TRBJ2-7; TRBD1 agrees at 9 bases. There are 14 residues in the CDR3. Germline CDR1 reads MNHEY; CDR2 reads SVGAGI. V lost 4 bases to trimming and J lost 6 bases; unmatched junction nucleotides: 7.

V is TRBV5-4 and J is TRBJ2-5, with D perhaps matching TRBD2 (5 bases). Deletions cut 0 bases from V and 2 bases from J, with 11 bases between. The germline gives CDR1 SGHNT, CDR2 YYREEE (reference sequence). The CDR3 sequence is 15 residues long. CDR3 in DNA: TGTGCCAGCAGCTTGGATGCGGGTAAACAAGAGACCCAGTACTTC. Its protein is CASSLDAGKQETQYF.

The rearrangement links TRBV2 to TRBJ2-2; the match to TRBD1 covers 8 bases. The length of the CDR3 is 14 residues. V was pared by 8 bases and J by 6 bases, with 8 bases of the junction left unmatched. The germline V gene encodes CDR1 SNHLY and CDR2 FYNNEI. CDR3: CASARTGISGELFF. CDR3 in DNA: TGTGCCAGCGCCCGGACAGGGATCTCCGGGGAGCTGTTTTTT.

The V call is TRBV25-1, the J call TRBJ1-2, with 8 bases identical to TRBD1. The V gene's germline CDR1 is MGHDK and CDR2 SYGVNS. Germline trimming cut 8 bases from V and 4 bases from J; bases unmatched to any gene: 9. The CDR3 covers 14 residues. The CDR3, as DNA: TGTGCCAGCGCGGCAGCAGGGGGCAGCTATGGCTACACCTTC. Protein product: CASAAAGGSYGYTF.